One and the same sample provided the 26 T cell receptor beta chains below, sequenced in a study of tumor and adjacent non-tumor tissue in lung cancer. A modified ARM-PCR protocol with three rounds of nested PCR amplified TCRbeta. MiXCR, applied by TCRdb to the multiplex PCR reads, yields one record per CDR3 protein. The sample has about 80,000 distinct CDR3 sequences; roughly 70% are singletons. No cell sorting was done before RNA was extracted from the tissue. The material sequenced was lung tumor tissue. Receptor source: a woman in her sixties or seventies with non-small cell lung cancer.

This clonotype has just a few counts. V is TRBV20-1 and J is TRBJ2-5; D not certain. The ends were cut back, 1 base at V and 7 bases at J, with 13 bases in the middle. The germline gives CDR1 DFQATT, CDR2 SNEGSKA (reference sequence). This CDR3 is built from 13 residues. The CDR3 DNA follows: TGCAGTGCTAGAGTTCGGTTTGGTGGGACCCAGTACTTC. It specifies CSARVRFGGTQYF.

Turning to this clonotype: The germline gene is not matched at one end of the junction; a read error may be the cause. The chain employs TRBV5-5 and TRBJ2-1; no clear D. Germline V lookup: CDR1 SGHKS, CDR2 YYEKEE (reference sequence). The CDR3 has 12 residues. The CDR3 spells CVSSPPHNERFF. The DNA of the CDR3 is TGTGTCAGCAGCCCCCCACACAATGAGCGGTTCTTC.

Notes on this clonotype: A read error is possible here, since a much larger clone lies one base away. The chain links TRBV2 to TRBJ2-6; no clear D. Germline CDR1 is SNHLY and CDR2 is FYNNEI. CDR3 length equals 14 residues. Trimming pared 9 bases from V and 0 bases from J, leaving 9 bases between. The CDR3 nucleotides are TGTGCCAGACAGAATCACTCTGGGGCCAACGTCCTGACTTTC. Protein product: CARQNHSGANVLTF.

The rearrangement links TRBV12-3 or TRBV12-4 to TRBJ2-6, with a possible D match to TRBD2 (5 bases). V dropped 7 bases and J dropped 5 bases, with 24 bases sitting between them. The CDR3 loop spans 18 amino acids. The CDR3 is CASTLRLVGSGWANVLTF. CDR3 DNA sequence: TGTGCCAGCACCCTCCGGCTAGTAGGCTCGGGATGGGCCAACGTCCTGACTTTC.

This clonotype was seen only once. The junction departs from germline at one end; a sequencing error may be responsible. The chain links TRBV5-4 to TRBJ2-5; the D gene is possibly TRBD2 (5 bases). The CDR3 has 14 amino acids. Germline CDR1 is SGHNT and CDR2 is YYREEE (reference sequence). The CDR3 region has the DNA TGTGCCAGCAGCTTCTTTTGGGGAGCAGAGACCCTGTACTTC. This codes for CASSFFWGAETLYF.

Remarks on this clonotype: Since a much larger clone is just one base distant, this may be a read error. A read error is likely, as this CDR3 ends without the conserved phenylalanine or tryptophan. V usage is TRBV20-1 and J usage is TRBJ2-7; D ambiguous. CDR3 length equals 15 residues. Germline-derived CDR1 and CDR2 are DFQATT and SNEGSKA (reference sequence). The ends were cut back, 1 base at V and 0 bases at J, with 13 bases in the middle. Here the CDR3 DNA reads TGCAGTGCTAGAGGTTATGGAGCAGGCTCCTACGAGCAGTACATC. Its translation is CSARGYGAGSYEQYI.

A note on this clonotype: Germline and junction disagree at one end, which may indicate a read error. The genes are TRBV6-5 and TRBJ2-7, with D possibly being TRBD2 (5 bases). The CDR3 totals 14 residues. The germline CDR1 and CDR2 sequences are MNHEY and SVGAGI. This CDR3 is CVSSYGEYLTEQYF. The CDR3 DNA reads as TGTGTCAGCAGTTACGGGGAATATCTTACCGAGCAGTACTTC.

Concerning this clonotype itself: With a much larger clone just one base away, this may be a read error. This chain uses TRBV19 with TRBJ2-2, with D possibly TRBD2 on 5 matching bases. The germline CDR1 and CDR2 sequences are LNHDA and SQIVND (reference sequence). V lost 7 bases, J lost 3 bases, and 15 bases lay in between. This CDR3 has 15 amino acids. CDR3 sequence reads: CASIWRGSDTGELFF. CDR3 in DNA: TGTGCCAGTATATGGAGAGGGTCCGACACCGGGGAGCTGTTTTTT.

Worth noting for this clonotype: An end of the junction does not agree with germline; a read error may underlie this. J is TRBJ2-3 and V is TRBV12-3 or TRBV12-4; 11 positions match TRBD2. The CDR3 sequence is 15 residues long. The CDR3 is CASSHGLAGTDTHYF. CDR3 coding DNA: TGTGCCAGCAGCCACGGACTAGCGGGCACAGATACGCATTATTTT.

Comments on this clonotype: A read error is possible here, since a much larger clone lies one base away. The gene calls are TRBV21-1 and TRBJ2-1. TRBV21-1 is an annotated pseudogene. There are 11 residues in the CDR3. CDR3 protein: CASSKSIGRAF. In DNA, the CDR3 is TGTGCCAGCAGCAAAAGTATAGGACGCGCCTTC.

The genes are TRBV6-5 and TRBJ2-5; a weak D match, TRBD2 (6 bases). The CDR3 is made up of 14 amino acids. CDR1 is MNHEY and CDR2 is SVGAGI in the germline V gene. The V end was cut by 3 bases, the J end by 14 bases, with 22 bases between. In nucleotides, the CDR3 is TGTGCCAGCAGTTATGCGGGATCGGTAGAGAGCCATTACTTC. This encodes CASSYAGSVESHYF.

Concerning this clonotype itself: A read error may be the cause here, since a much bigger clone is one base away. This sequence joins TRBV5-4 and TRBJ1-2; tentatively, D is TRBD1 (5 bases). Germline V CDR1 and CDR2: SGHNT, YYREEE (reference sequence). The CDR3 spans 14 residues. The CDR3 here is CASTGGVLFRGYSF. Here the CDR3 DNA reads TGTGCCAGCACGGGGGGGGTCCTGTTTCGGGGCTACAGCTTC.

With regard to this clonotype: This clone may be a read error of a much larger clone one base away. The chain couples TRBV11-2 to TRBJ1-2; D remains ambiguous. CDR1 is SGHAT and CDR2 is FQNNGV in the germline V gene. V dropped 4 bases and J dropped 0 bases, with 12 bases sitting between them. The CDR3 is made up of 15 amino acids. DNA of the CDR3: TGTGCCAGCAGCTCCTACAGTGTAGCTAACTATGGCTACACCTTC. Translated: CASSSYSVANYGYTF.

This clonotype was observed once. It may be a read error: a sequence one base away is much more abundant. The chain joins TRBV7-9 to TRBJ1-2; D is perhaps TRBD1 (6 bases). This CDR3 is built from 15 residues. The germline V gene has CDR1 SEHNR and CDR2 FQNEAQ (reference sequence). V shed 2 bases and J shed 4 bases, with 14 bases lying between them. CDR3 region: CASSLPQGYTYGYTF. The CDR3, as DNA: TGTGCCAGCAGCTTACCCCAGGGGTACACCTATGGCTACACCTTC.

The chain employs TRBV29-1 and TRBJ2-3; D is perhaps TRBD1 or TRBD2 (5 bases each). The V and J ends lost 6 bases and 5 bases respectively, with 21 bases between them. The CDR3 loop spans 15 amino acids. CDR1 is SQVTM, CDR2 ANQGSEA, per germline. In DNA, the CDR3 is TGCAGCGTCGAAATCCGGGAAAGGGGTAAAGATACGCAGTATTTT. It yields the protein CSVEIRERGKDTQYF.

A remark on this clonotype: A junction boundary mismatches the germline segment, possibly from a read error. The chain uses TRBV11-3 and TRBJ2-1, with 8 bases identical to TRBD2. Germline assignment: CDR1 SGHNT and CDR2 YENEEA. This CDR3 has 14 amino acids. This CDR3 is CASSPGLDYNGQFF. DNA for the CDR3: TGTGCAAGCAGCCCGGGACTAGACTACAATGGGCAGTTCTTC.

With regard to this clonotype: This likely comes from a read error, as the CDR3 has no conserved phenylalanine or tryptophan at its end. The V gene is TRBV6-1, the J gene TRBJ1-1, with D unresolved. Germline assignment: CDR1 MNHNS and CDR2 SASEGT. The CDR3 is 11 amino acids. The V end lost 3 bases, the J end lost 10 bases, and 9 bases lay between the germline ends. CDR3 in amino acids: CASSESRGAFS. The CDR3 DNA is TGTGCCAGCAGTGAGTCCCGAGGAGCTTTCTCT.

For this clonotype: One junction end disagrees with the germline gene, perhaps due to a read error. The chain recombines TRBV7-3 with TRBJ2-3; D is possibly TRBD2 (5 bases). The CDR3 is 15 residues long. Germline V gene data show CDR1 as SGHTA and CDR2 as FQGTGA. Here the CDR3 DNA reads TGTGTCAGCAGCTTAAATCCGGGGTCCCCAGATACGCAGTATTTT. It translates to CVSSLNPGSPDTQYF.

Comments on this clonotype: Given a much more abundant clone one base away, this may be a read error. This chain joins TRBV7-8 and TRBJ2-1, with 8 positions matching TRBD2. Germline CDR1 is SGHVS and CDR2 is FQNEAQ. The CDR3 is 17 amino acids. The junction had 15 bases not matched to a gene; V was cut back by 6 bases and J by 5 bases. The CDR3 spells CASRPGFLAGRHNEQFF. The CDR3 nucleotides read TGTGCCAGCAGACCAGGGTTCCTAGCGGGTCGACACAATGAGCAGTTCTTC.

Remarks on this clonotype: The junction departs from germline at one end; a sequencing error may be responsible. The chain links TRBV5-1 to TRBJ2-2, with D unresolved. The CDR3 contains 15 residues. CDR1 and CDR2 (germline): SGHRS, YFSETQ. CDR3 protein: CDSSLRPTNTGELFF. Here the CDR3 DNA reads TGCGACAGCAGCCTCAGACCTACGAACACCGGGGAGCTGTTTTTT.

This rearrangement joins TRBV29-1 to TRBJ2-7, with D perhaps matching TRBD1 (6 bases). Germline V CDR1 and CDR2: SQVTM, ANQGSEA. The CDR3 spans 16 residues. V was clipped by 6 bases and J by 0 bases, with 21 bases between them. In DNA form, the CDR3 reads TGCAGCGTCGACGACTTCGGGACAAGCGGCTCCTACGAGCAGTACTTC. Its translation: CSVDDFGTSGSYEQYF.

V usage is TRBV7-9 and J usage is TRBJ2-7; 7 nucleotides align to TRBD2. In germline, CDR1 is SEHNR, CDR2 FQNEAQ (reference sequence). The CDR3 loop spans 16 amino acids. Trimming took 5 bases from V and 2 from J; bases not matched to a gene: 12. DNA of the CDR3: TGTGCCAGCAGCCTTTATGGGTCTAGCGGCCCCTACGAGCAGTACTTC. This translates into CASSLYGSSGPYEQYF. The variable domain in full, with the rest retrieved from reference TRBV7-9 and TRBJ2-7, is DTGVSQNPRHKITKRGQNVTFRCDPISEHNRLYWYRQTLGQGPEFLTYFQNEAQLEKSRLLSDRFSAERPKGSFSTLEIQRTEQGDSAMYLCASSLYGSSGPYEQYFGPGTRLTVT.

This clonotype was recorded only once. This rearrangement joins TRBV5-1 to TRBJ2-3; no definite D call. This CDR3 is built from 13 residues. The germline V and J ends were trimmed by 2 bases and 4 bases, with 8 bases remaining between them. The germline V gene has CDR1 SGHRS and CDR2 YFSETQ. The CDR3 coding sequence is TGCGCCAGCAGCTTCGGAGTGGCAGATACGCAGTATTTT. Amino acid sequence: CASSFGVADTQYF.

This chain uses TRBV29-1 with TRBJ2-3, with 13 bases matching TRBD2. There are 19 residues in the CDR3. Germline assignment: CDR1 SQVTM and CDR2 ANQGSEA. The V segment lost 6 bases and the J segment 7 bases; nucleotides outside the gene matches: 22. The CDR3: CSVYSWTSGSGDDFNTQYF. CDR3 sequence (DNA): TGCAGCGTCTATTCCTGGACTAGCGGGAGCGGTGACGATTTTAATACGCAGTATTTT.

The chain has TRBV6-1 and TRBJ1-1, with D tentatively TRBD1 (5 bases). The CDR3 runs 13 residues. The germline V gene encodes CDR1 MNHNS and CDR2 SASEGT. V lost 6 bases to trimming and J lost 6 bases, with 14 bases between them. The chain's CDR3 is CASSVYPGAEAFF. The CDR3 coding sequence is TGTGCCAGCAGCGTATACCCGGGGGCTGAAGCTTTCTTT.

As regards this clonotype: The junction shows a germline mismatch at one end, possibly a read error. The chain couples TRBV6-5 to TRBJ2-1; the D gene is possibly TRBD2 (5 bases). Looked up from germline, CDR1 is MNHEY and CDR2 is SVGAGI. The CDR3 sequence is 14 residues long. CDR3 nucleotides: TGTTCCAGCAGTCCCGCGGTGGGAGCCGGTGAGCAGTTATTT. It specifies CSSSPAVGAGEQLF.